This is a list of T cell receptor beta chains from one sample in a study of neoadjuvant anti-PD-1 for oral cavity cancer. TCRdb's copy holds only in-frame clones and misses some; the assay was immunoSEQ multiplex PCR. Of over 15,000 clones listed, around 72% are singletons. The sample here was PBMCs, taken before nivolumab (anti-PD-1) treatment. The receptor source for this set is a person between 40 and 85 years old with oral cavity squamous cell carcinoma. Each CDR3 is given with its conserved first and last residue. The D gene is left open where the match is weak. For some rows the clone size is stated as once, few or many, or as a class when expanded; others skip it.

>.|TRBJ1-3|TRBV19|.
CASSRELRRSSGNTIYF
TGTGCCAGTAGTCGGGAGTTAAGGCGCTCCTCTGGAAACACCATATATTTT
>.|TRBJ2-5|TRBV2|.
CASRGRTEVSETQYF
TGTGCCAGCAGGGGGCGGACGGAAGTGTCAGAGACCCAGTACTTC
>.|TRBJ2-7|TRBV7-9|.
CASSYPTAVEQYF
TGTGCCAGCAGCTATCCAACGGCCGTCGAGCAGTACTTC
>TRBD1|TRBJ2-7|TRBV27|.
CASSKTKMGLRSQGAYEQYF
TGTGCCAGCAGTAAGACCAAAATGGGGTTAAGGTCGCAGGGGGCCTACGAGCAGTACTTC
>.|TRBJ1-6|TRBV5-1|few
CASSLDGHSNSPLHF
TGCGCCAGCAGCTTGGATGGACATAGTAATTCACCCCTCCACTTT
>.|TRBJ1-1|TRBV11-2|.
CASSLVQNTEAFF
TGTGCCAGCAGCTTAGTCCAGAACACTGAAGCTTTCTTT
>TRBD1|TRBJ2-7|TRBV11-2|.
CASSLGPGQQAYEQYF
TGTGCCAGCAGCTTAGGGCCGGGACAGCAAGCCTACGAGCAGTACTTC
>TRBD2|TRBJ2-3|TRBV7-9|.
CASSPSSGRAFGTDTQYF
TGTGCCAGCAGCCCGTCTAGCGGGAGGGCCTTTGGCACAGATACGCAGTATTTT
>TRBD1|TRBJ1-4|TRBV7-8|.
CASSLARTGHEKLFF
TGTGCCAGCAGCTTAGCGCGGACAGGGCATGAAAAACTGTTTTTT
>.|TRBJ1-5|TRBV13|.
CASSPNRRQPQHF
TGTGCCAGCAGCCCAAACCGGCGTCAGCCCCAGCATTTT
>.|TRBJ2-3|TRBV7-9|.
CASNPIGGDTQYF
TGTGCCAGCAACCCCATAGGGGGAGATACGCAGTATTTT
>.|TRBJ1-4|TRBV5-1|.
CASSLDRSSNEKLFF
TGCGCCAGCAGCTTGGACAGGTCCAGTAATGAAAAACTGTTTTTT
>.|TRBJ1-5|TRBV27|few
CASSLWGTLQPQHF
TGTGCCAGCAGTTTATGGGGAACCTTGCAGCCCCAGCATTTT
>.|TRBJ2-2|TRBV5-4|few
CASSGGSHTGELFF
TGTGCCAGCAGCGGCGGGTCCCACACCGGGGAGCTGTTTTTT
>.|TRBJ1-1|TRBV30|few
CAWRTQGHGAFF
TGTGCCTGGAGAACTCAGGGGCATGGAGCTTTCTTT
>TRBD1|TRBJ2-5|TRBV19|.
CASSRGTGQETQYF
TGTGCCAGTAGTAGGGGGACAGGGCAAGAGACCCAGTACTTC
>.|TRBJ1-6|TRBV10-3|.
CAIRTGARGSPLHF
TGTGCCATCAGGACGGGCGCCCGGGGGTCACCCCTCCACTTT
>TRBD1|TRBJ1-1|TRBV10-3|.
CAITRALTGGGFVEAFF
TGTGCCATCACGAGGGCCTTGACAGGGGGCGGGTTTGTTGAAGCTTTCTTT
>TRBD2|TRBJ2-5|TRBV7-9|.
CASSMGGVGETQYF
TGTGCCAGCAGCATGGGGGGGGTCGGCGAGACCCAGTACTTC
>.|TRBJ2-7|TRBV7-9|.
CASSLSLQSYEQYF
TGTGCCAGCAGCTTAAGTCTTCAGTCCTACGAGCAGTACTTC
>.|TRBJ1-2|TRBV30|.
CAWTLNYGYTF
TGTGCCTGGACGCTTAACTATGGCTACACCTTC
>.|TRBJ2-7|TRBV10-2|.
CASRRDSEQYF
TGCGCCAGCAGGCGGGACAGCGAGCAGTACTTC
>TRBD1|TRBJ1-5|TRBV6-5|.
CASSYNRGQPQHF
TGTGCCAGCAGTTACAACAGGGGACAGCCCCAGCATTTT
>TRBD1|TRBJ1-1|TRBV2|.
CASRRDSDTEAFF
TGTGCCAGCAGGAGGGACAGCGACACTGAAGCTTTCTTT
>TRBD2|TRBJ2-3|TRBV6-1|.
CASSRGDTDTQYF
TGTGCCAGCAGTCGGGGGGACACAGATACGCAGTATTTT
>TRBD2|TRBJ2-7|TRBV18|few
CASSPTASGSRDEQYF
TGTGCCAGCTCTCCCACGGCGAGCGGGAGTAGAGACGAGCAGTACTTC
>.|TRBJ2-3|TRBV15|.
CATSSGLFSTDTQYF
TGTGCCACCAGCTCAGGGCTTTTTAGCACAGATACGCAGTATTTT
>TRBD1|TRBJ1-4|TRBV7-9|.
CASSFGTGDEKLFF
TGTGCCAGCAGCTTCGGGACAGGGGATGAAAAACTGTTTTTT
>TRBD1|TRBJ2-3|TRBV5-1|few
CASSLVGQGADTQYF
TGCGCCAGCAGCTTGGTGGGACAGGGGGCAGATACGCAGTATTTT
>.|TRBJ1-6|TRBV7-9|few
CASSLQEDSPLHF
TGTGCCAGCAGCTTACAGGAAGACTCACCCCTCCACTTT
>.|TRBJ2-6|TRBV2|.
CASSADRSGANVLTF
TGTGCCAGCAGCGCAGACAGATCTGGGGCCAACGTCCTGACTTTC
>.|TRBJ1-4|TRBV30|.
CAWSVGSQVRLFF
TGTGCCTGGAGTGTAGGTTCACAGGTCAGACTGTTTTTT
>.|TRBJ2-7|TRBV4-1|.
CASSQGSFRYEQYF
TGCGCCAGCAGCCAAGGAAGTTTCAGGTACGAGCAGTACTTC
>TRBD2|TRBJ2-1|TRBV11-2|.
CASSRMAGGSYNEQFF
TGTGCCAGCAGCAGGATGGCGGGGGGCAGTTACAATGAGCAGTTCTTC
>.|TRBJ1-1|TRBV11-2|few
CASSLEGGFIWNTEAFF
TGTGCCAGCAGCTTAGAGGGGGGGTTCATCTGGAACACTGAAGCTTTCTTT
>.|TRBJ2-1|TRBV4-1|.
CASRGYYRGNNEQFF
TGCGCCAGCAGGGGCTACTACCGAGGGAACAATGAGCAGTTCTTC
>TRBD2|TRBJ2-5|TRBV29-1|.
CSVEMAGGRETQYF
TGCAGCGTTGAAATGGCGGGAGGTCGGGAGACCCAGTACTTC
>.|TRBJ2-1|TRBV6-5|.
CASSGTYPWGEQFF
TGTGCCAGCAGCGGAACTTACCCCTGGGGTGAGCAGTTCTTC
>.|TRBJ2-1|TRBV10-1|.
CASSEFLGAQNNEQFF
TGCGCCAGCAGTGAGTTCTTGGGGGCCCAGAATAATGAGCAGTTCTTC
>TRBD2|TRBJ2-7|TRBV6-1|.
CASHRLAGPYEQYF
TGTGCCAGCCATCGACTAGCGGGACCGTACGAGCAGTACTTC
>.|TRBJ1-2|TRBV15|.
CATSLGVLDYGYTF
TGTGCCACCAGCCTCGGGGTTCTTGACTATGGCTACACCTTC
>.|TRBJ1-1|TRBV6-1|.
CASQRGGNTEAFF
TGTGCCAGCCAACGGGGAGGGAACACTGAAGCTTTCTTT
>TRBD2|TRBJ2-5|TRBV27|.
CASSFERGETQYF
TGTGCCAGCAGTTTTGAGCGGGGAGAGACCCAGTACTTC
>TRBD1|TRBJ2-5|TRBV6-5|.
CASTLTGMRGETQYF
TGTGCCAGCACTTTGACAGGGATGAGGGGCGAGACCCAGTACTTC
>.|TRBJ2-1|TRBV5-1|.
CASSLGSGGSYNEQFF
TGCGCCAGCAGCTTGGGGTCCGGAGGCTCCTACAATGAGCAGTTCTTC
>.|TRBJ2-2|TRBV28|few
CASSPAATHPTGELFF
TGTGCCAGCAGTCCGGCCGCTACCCACCCTACCGGGGAGCTGTTTTTT
>.|TRBJ2-1|TRBV5-1|.
CASSFRPTYNEQFF
TGCGCCAGCAGCTTCAGGCCTACCTACAATGAGCAGTTCTTC
>TRBD1|TRBJ1-1|TRBV10-3|few
CATFAGGNTEAFF
TGTGCCACCTTCGCAGGGGGGAACACTGAAGCTTTCTTT
>.|TRBJ2-2|TRBV29-1|.
CSVEERGFVTGELFF
TGCAGCGTTGAAGAGAGGGGTTTCGTCACCGGGGAGCTGTTTTTT
>.|TRBJ1-2|TRBV28|few
CASSGWRSYTF
TGTGCCAGCAGTGGTTGGAGGAGCTACACCTTC
>.|TRBJ2-7|TRBV7-6|.
CASSPGLYRDGSSYEQYF
TGTGCCAGCAGCCCGGGATTGTATCGGGACGGGAGCTCCTACGAGCAGTACTTC
>.|TRBJ1-5|TRBV4-2|.
CASSQDPPGGVGNQPQHF
TGTGCCAGCAGCCAAGATCCGCCGGGGGGGGTGGGCAATCAGCCCCAGCATTTT